The T cell receptor (beta chain) described here comes from a study of beta chain features in type 1 diabetes (dated by TCRdb to between 2018 and 2020). Background on the whole study: Mean age, gender distribution, total cell number and subset yield did not differ between patients and healthy donors. Naive and central memory subsets were obtained from all 30 or so donors, but regulatory and stem cell-like memory subsets were isolated from only 8 patients and roughly 8 healthy donors. Across all samples, about 110 million sorted cells were examined, and cell number per subset correlated strongly with RNA yield. In the study, recently diagnosed type 1 diabetes patients and matched healthy donors were compared on the TCRB repertoires of their sorted circulating CD4+ T cell subsets. Paper-wide results and their limitations: Shorter templates might have been favored by PCR, but patient and control samples were amplified and corrected together, so both groups would have been affected equally by any skew. The naive, central memory and regulatory TCRB repertoires appeared to resemble one another more closely among patients than among healthy donors. Because cDNA was sequenced instead of genomic DNA, highly expressing activated cells could be over-represented, though the groups showed no difference in activation or CD3 levels. Patients with type 1 diabetes made fewer insertions and deleted more nucleotides at VDJ recombination sites, implying thymic rearrangement abnormalities. Type 1 diabetes patients showed a moderate but significant shortening of TCRB CDR3 length in all four CD4+ subsets. Only small numbers of individuals were included in the HLA sub-analyses, which left unresolved whether HLA type had any influence on TCRB rearrangement.

Each donor gave one peripheral blood draw, averaging roughly 120 mL, which was collected into heparinised tubes. A BD FACSAria II and a panel including CD45RO, CCR7, CD25, CD127, CD95 and CD27 were used to sort naive, central memory, regulatory and stem cell-like memory CD4+ T cells. Purity was above 95% for every sorted population. Right away, PBMCs were isolated by Lymphoprep density gradient centrifugation and were stained directly, with no culture step. To minimize batch effects, samples were stained and sorted in pairs, one healthy donor with one patient per experiment. The High Capacity cDNA Reverse Transcription Kit was used to reverse transcribe all of the isolated RNA, meaning that expressed TCRB transcripts were what got sequenced. Deep immunoSEQ sequencing was performed on naive, central memory and regulatory T cell samples, with an average of roughly 4 million total reads per sample. After sorted cells were lysed in RLT buffer, RNA was extracted with DNase-treated RNeasy Micro or Mini kits, with the choice depending on cell number. To prevent cross-contamination, each cell subset was processed individually, whereas patient and healthy donor samples were processed jointly. Using the immunoSEQ multiplex PCR, TCRB sequences were amplified from cDNA into 87-bp fragments spanning the CDR3 region. Sequencing of the amplicons was performed on the Illumina HiSeq platform. For the original study's pipeline: Synthetic template baselines were used to correct PCR bias computationally, reads within Hamming distance 2 were collapsed, and singletons that could not be merged were discarded. Reads were aligned against IMGT so that V, D and J genes, CDR3 length and insertions or deletions at six rearrangement sites could be assigned. Within each subset, clonotype counts were normalized to the number of sorted cells before true diversity and Gini coefficients were calculated with the tcR R package. The overlap coefficient, calculated on TCRB nucleotide sequences, was used to quantify repertoire sharing. The clones in this table, taken by TCRdb from immuneACCESS, are in-frame only. Not every clone is retained; where verified, under half of the shortfall comes from an unresolved V gene, and the cause of the rest is unknown. The V and J calls and the clone size are those of that table, but D and trimming were determined from the DNA. Recorded for this sample are some 220,000 clones; 9.5% to 13% of them occurred a single time. 1% to 1.5% of the sample belongs to the ten largest clones.

This clone was observed a handful of times. What antigen it recognizes has not been identified. Base qualities are not recorded, but no much larger clone differs from it by a single base. CDR1 and CDR2, looked up from the germline V gene, are SQVTM and ANQGSEA. The V and J ends are trimmed by 5 bases and 0 bases, leaving 4 bases between them. The CDR3 runs 11 residues from the cysteine to the phenylalanine. The kept DNA is CDR3 alone, 33 bases in frame from the first base. The sequenced sample was central memory CD4+ T cells from blood. The chain was built from TRBV29-1 and TRBJ1-1; the D gene lacks a confident call. The sequence was obtained from a young man in good health. The nucleotide sequence is TGCAGCGTTCGGGTGAACACTGAAGCTTTCTTT. Protein translation: CSVRVNTEAFF.